The rows below give T cell receptor beta chains drawn from one sample of a study of response to subunit inactivated influenza vaccine. TCRdb independently ran MiXCR on the RT-PCR reads; one entry per CDR3 protein. The sample comprises 500,000 or so distinct CDR3 sequences, about 10% of which are singletons, and over 9.5% rests with the top ten. The starting material was PBMCs from blood, obtained roughly 6 weeks after vaccination. These receptor sequences come from a middle-aged man who received an inactivated influenza vaccine. The CDR3 runs from the conserved cysteine through the conserved F or W. The order of the fields is clone size, V gene, J gene, D gene, CDR3 protein, CDR3 DNA. The D gene is left open where the match is weak. Size is stated for part of the rows, as once, few or many counts, or as a class when the clone is expanded.

clone_size: many
v_call: TRBV27
j_call: TRBJ2-7
d_call: TRBD2
cdr3_aa: CASSLRTSGANYEQYF
cdr3_nt: TGTGCCAGCAGTTTAAGGACTAGCGGAGCAAACTACGAGCAGTACTTC

clone_size: NA
v_call: TRBV4-3
j_call: TRBJ2-1
d_call: TRBD1
cdr3_aa: CASSQVDGDRVDEQFF
cdr3_nt: TGCGCCAGCAGCCAAGTCGACGGGGACAGGGTCGATGAGCAGTTCTTC

clone_size: NA
v_call: TRBV6-5
j_call: TRBJ1-6
d_call: NA
cdr3_aa: CASSYRGRGFSPLHF
cdr3_nt: TGTGCCAGCAGTTACCGAGGCAGGGGTTTTTCACCCCTCCACTTT

clone_size: once
v_call: TRBV2
j_call: TRBJ2-1
d_call: NA
cdr3_aa: CASRPRGGSREQFF
cdr3_nt: TGTGCCAGCAGACCTAGGGGTGGGAGCAGGGAGCAGTTCTTC

clone_size: few
v_call: TRBV5-1
j_call: TRBJ2-7
d_call: NA
cdr3_aa: CASSLEGVGYEQYF
cdr3_nt: TGCGCCAGCAGCTTGGAAGGTGTGGGGTACGAGCAGTACTTC

clone_size: many
v_call: TRBV5-1
j_call: TRBJ2-7
d_call: NA
cdr3_aa: CASSLGTDFHEQYF
cdr3_nt: TGCGCCAGCAGCTTGGGGACGGACTTCCACGAGCAGTACTTC

clone_size: NA
v_call: TRBV7-8
j_call: TRBJ1-2
d_call: NA
cdr3_aa: CASSLVGDNYGYTF
cdr3_nt: TGTGCCAGCAGCTTAGTAGGCGATAACTATGGCTACACCTTC

clone_size: few
v_call: TRBV4-3
j_call: TRBJ2-6
d_call: NA
cdr3_aa: CASSQDEGLTSGANVLTF
cdr3_nt: TGCGCCAGCAGCCAAGATGAGGGCCTGACTTCTGGGGCCAACGTCCTGACTTTC

clone_size: NA
v_call: TRBV20-1
j_call: TRBJ1-1
d_call: NA
cdr3_aa: CSARDGDAGIVRDTEAFF
cdr3_nt: TGCAGTGCTAGAGATGGGGACGCAGGGATAGTGAGAGACACTGAAGCTTTCTTT

clone_size: few
v_call: TRBV9
j_call: TRBJ2-5
d_call: TRBD1
cdr3_aa: CASSAGQGLAETQYF
cdr3_nt: TGTGCCAGCAGCGCGGGACAGGGGTTGGCAGAGACCCAGTACTTC

clone_size: many
v_call: TRBV12-3/TRBV12-4
j_call: TRBJ1-5
d_call: NA
cdr3_aa: CASSRGDQPQHF
cdr3_nt: TGTGCCAGCAGTCGCGGGGATCAGCCCCAGCATTTT

clone_size: many
v_call: TRBV20-1
j_call: TRBJ2-1
d_call: NA
cdr3_aa: CSASGATTDNEQFF
cdr3_nt: TGCAGTGCCTCCGGCGCAACCACCGACAATGAGCAGTTCTTC

clone_size: NA
v_call: TRBV12-3/TRBV12-4
j_call: TRBJ1-2
d_call: NA
cdr3_aa: CASSLAVDTGYTF
cdr3_nt: TGTGCCAGCAGTTTAGCGGTAGACACTGGCTACACCTTC

clone_size: NA
v_call: TRBV10-3
j_call: TRBJ2-7
d_call: NA
cdr3_aa: CAISNRIYEQYF
cdr3_nt: TGTGCCATCAGCAATAGGATCTACGAGCAGTACTTC

clone_size: NA
v_call: TRBV6-5
j_call: TRBJ1-2
d_call: NA
cdr3_aa: CASSYTYSPRGYTF
cdr3_nt: TGTGCCAGCAGTTACACCTATTCCCCTCGTGGCTACACCTTC

clone_size: NA
v_call: TRBV5-1
j_call: TRBJ2-1
d_call: NA
cdr3_aa: CASSLMTRTNEQFF
cdr3_nt: TGCGCCAGCAGCTTGATGACTAGGACGAATGAGCAGTTCTTC

clone_size: few
v_call: TRBV6-5
j_call: TRBJ1-2
d_call: NA
cdr3_aa: CASNFRGESNYGYTF
cdr3_nt: TGTGCCAGCAATTTTCGGGGGGAATCTAACTATGGCTACACCTTC

clone_size: few
v_call: TRBV5-5
j_call: TRBJ2-7
d_call: TRBD1
cdr3_aa: CASSLGQGLDEQYF
cdr3_nt: TGTGCCAGCAGCTTGGGACAGGGGTTGGACGAGCAGTACTTC

clone_size: few
v_call: TRBV7-2
j_call: TRBJ1-1
d_call: TRBD1
cdr3_aa: CASSYTGGAGSEAFF
cdr3_nt: TGTGCCAGCAGCTATACAGGGGGCGCCGGGTCTGAAGCTTTCTTT

clone_size: few
v_call: TRBV25-1
j_call: TRBJ1-2
d_call: NA
cdr3_aa: CASSGQASPYGYTF
cdr3_nt: TGTGCCAGCAGTGGGCAGGCCAGCCCCTATGGCTACACCTTC

clone_size: NA
v_call: TRBV5-1
j_call: TRBJ2-1
d_call: NA
cdr3_aa: CASSLALGDYNEQFF
cdr3_nt: TGCGCCAGCAGCTTGGCCCTTGGGGACTACAATGAGCAGTTCTTC

clone_size: many
v_call: TRBV7-2
j_call: TRBJ2-1
d_call: TRBD2
cdr3_aa: CASSLGGLAGSNEQFF
cdr3_nt: TGTGCCAGCAGCTTAGGGGGACTAGCGGGCTCCAATGAGCAGTTCTTC

clone_size: few
v_call: TRBV20-1
j_call: TRBJ2-7
d_call: NA
cdr3_aa: CSARVLTGEQYF
cdr3_nt: TGCAGTGCTAGAGTTTTAACAGGCGAGCAGTACTTC

clone_size: NA
v_call: TRBV7-9
j_call: TRBJ2-5
d_call: TRBD2
cdr3_aa: CASLAEQETQYF
cdr3_nt: TGTGCCAGTCTAGCGGAACAAGAGACCCAGTACTTC

clone_size: many
v_call: TRBV29-1
j_call: TRBJ2-1
d_call: NA
cdr3_aa: CSLLDGYNEQFF
cdr3_nt: TGCAGCTTACTGGACGGCTACAATGAGCAGTTCTTC

clone_size: few
v_call: TRBV4-2
j_call: TRBJ2-5
d_call: NA
cdr3_aa: CASSQSGTMETQYF
cdr3_nt: TGTGCCAGCAGCCAATCCGGGACAATGGAGACCCAGTACTTC

clone_size: many
v_call: TRBV12-3/TRBV12-4
j_call: TRBJ2-1
d_call: TRBD2
cdr3_aa: CASSLVTTSVINEQFF
cdr3_nt: TGTGCCAGCAGCTTAGTCACGACTAGCGTTATCAATGAGCAGTTCTTC

clone_size: few
v_call: TRBV24-1
j_call: TRBJ2-5
d_call: NA
cdr3_aa: CATQGTAQETQYF
cdr3_nt: TGTGCCACCCAGGGGACTGCTCAAGAGACCCAGTACTTC

clone_size: few
v_call: TRBV4-1
j_call: TRBJ2-5
d_call: NA
cdr3_aa: CASSQVGESETQYF
cdr3_nt: TGCGCCAGCAGCCAAGTTGGGGAGAGTGAGACCCAGTACTTC

clone_size: many
v_call: TRBV20-1
j_call: TRBJ2-5
d_call: NA
cdr3_aa: CSATPLGLETQYF
cdr3_nt: TGCAGTGCTACTCCTCTTGGGTTGGAGACCCAGTACTTC

clone_size: NA
v_call: TRBV20-1
j_call: TRBJ2-1
d_call: NA
cdr3_aa: CSARVSGVNEQFF
cdr3_nt: TGCAGTGCTAGAGTTTCAGGGGTAAATGAGCAGTTCTTC

clone_size: NA
v_call: TRBV4-2
j_call: TRBJ2-3
d_call: NA
cdr3_aa: CASSQDPPDTQYF
cdr3_nt: TGTGCCAGCAGCCAAGATCCCCCAGATACGCAGTATTTT

clone_size: NA
v_call: TRBV20-1
j_call: TRBJ2-5
d_call: TRBD2
cdr3_aa: CSARAGGAKETQYF
cdr3_nt: TGCAGTGCTAGAGCGGGAGGGGCGAAAGAGACCCAGTACTTC

clone_size: NA
v_call: TRBV5-1
j_call: TRBJ2-3
d_call: TRBD2
cdr3_aa: CASSPRTSGGLDTQYF
cdr3_nt: TGCGCCAGCAGCCCAAGGACTAGCGGGGGGCTAGATACGCAGTATTTT

clone_size: NA
v_call: TRBV11-1
j_call: TRBJ2-2
d_call: NA
cdr3_aa: CASSFPRGTPTTTGELFF
cdr3_nt: TGTGCCAGCAGCTTCCCCCGGGGGACACCCACGACCACCGGGGAGCTGTTTTTT

clone_size: few
v_call: TRBV4-3
j_call: TRBJ2-2
d_call: TRBD2
cdr3_aa: CASSESILAVNTGELFF
cdr3_nt: TGCGCCAGCAGCGAATCCATACTAGCGGTAAACACCGGGGAGCTGTTTTTT